The rows below give T cell receptor beta chains drawn from one sample of a study of blood T cell repertoires in COVID-19. Produced via immunoSEQ multiplex PCR; TCRdb's table is partial and in-frame only. This sample has roughly 140,000 clones; roughly four fifths occur once, and the top ten carry about 7.7%. The material sequenced was PBMCs or T cells enriched from blood (not recorded which). All receptors come from a middle-aged man who had recovered from COVID-19. The CDR3 runs from the conserved cysteine through the conserved F or W. D genes are given only for firm matches.

TRBD1 | TRBJ1-2 | 14 | TRBV5-6 | TGTGCCAGCAGCTTGGGACAGGGGTGGTATGGCTACACCTTC | CASSLGQGWYGYTF
TRBD1 | TRBJ2-7 | 14 | TRBV6-5 | TGTGCCTTGGCCGGGCAGGGGGTTAGGTGGGAGCAGTACTTC | CALAGQGVRWEQYF
TRBD1 | TRBJ1-5 | 16 | TRBV6-2/TRBV6-3 | TGTGCCAGCAGCTCCCGCACAGACAGGGGTAATCAGCCCCAGCATTTT | CASSSRTDRGNQPQHF
TRBD2 | TRBJ2-3 | 15 | TRBV20-1 | TGCAGTGCTAGTCCATCAAGGACTAGCGCAGATACGCAGTATTTT | CSASPSRTSADTQYF
. | TRBJ1-1 | 15 | TRBV7-8 | TGTGCCAGCAGCTTGGTTAGATTAGGGAGCACTGAAGCTTTCTTT | CASSLVRLGSTEAFF
. | TRBJ2-1 | 15 | TRBV7-2 | TGTGCCAGCAGCTTTTCGAGGAGCTCCTACAATGAGCAGTTCTTC | CASSFSRSSYNEQFF
TRBD2 | TRBJ2-6 | 18 | TRBV25-1 | TGTGCCAGCACCGAGGGCGGGGGGCCCCACGGTGGGGCCAACGTCCTGACTTTC | CASTEGGGPHGGANVLTF
TRBD2 | TRBJ2-3 | 15 | TRBV19 | TGTGCCAGTGGGCTTGGAGCGGGGGGCACAGATACGCAGTATTTT | CASGLGAGGTDTQYF
. | TRBJ2-2 | 15 | TRBV3-1/TRBV3-2 | TGTGCCAGCAGCCAAGGACACGCGAACACCGGGGAGCTGTTTTTT | CASSQGHANTGELFF
TRBD1 | TRBJ2-1 | 14 | TRBV5-5 | TGTGCCAGCAGCTTAAGGGACCAGGGGGATGAGCAGTTCTTC | CASSLRDQGDEQFF
. | TRBJ2-2 | 16 | TRBV27 | TGTGCCAGCAGTTCTTGGGACACCGCGGGCACCGGGGAGCTGTTTTTT | CASSSWDTAGTGELFF
. | TRBJ1-6 | 15 | TRBV6-2/TRBV6-3 | TGTGCCAGCAGTTGGGCAGGGACAACAAATTCACCCCTCCACTTT | CASSWAGTTNSPLHF
. | TRBJ2-3 | 11 | TRBV7-9 | TGTGCCAGCAGCTTACTAACAGCGCAGTATTTT | CASSLLTAQYF
TRBD2 | TRBJ2-1 | 15 | TRBV25-1 | TGTGCCAGCACCAGAGCGGGGGGACGTGTCAATGAGCAGTTCTTC | CASTRAGGRVNEQFF
TRBD2 | TRBJ2-2 | 15 | TRBV5-4 | TGTGTATTCCAGCGGGAAGTGCGCGGCACCGGGGAGCTGTTTTTT | CVFQREVRGTGELFF
TRBD1 | TRBJ1-1 | 17 | TRBV5-1 | TGCGCCAGCAGCCCGACAGGGAGGACGGGGATGAACACTGAAGCTTTCTTT | CASSPTGRTGMNTEAFF
. | TRBJ1-3 | 13 | TRBV3-1/TRBV3-2 | TGTGCCAGCAGCCGGGCCTTCGGAAACACCATATATTTT | CASSRAFGNTIYF
TRBD2 | TRBJ2-3 | 17 | TRBV7-3 | TGTGCCAGCAGCTCCCCCCGAGCAGCGGGGGGCACAGATACGCAGTATTTT | CASSSPRAAGGTDTQYF
. | TRBJ2-6 | 18 | TRBV19 | TGTGCCAGTAGTATTCGAGTGGGGGGTCCCTCTGGGGCCAACGTCCTGACTTTC | CASSIRVGGPSGANVLTF
TRBD1 | TRBJ1-1 | 14 | TRBV6-5 | TGTGCCAGCAGTTACGGGGACAGGGACCTGAGAGCTTTCTTT | CASSYGDRDLRAFF
TRBD1 | TRBJ1-1 | 15 | TRBV18 | TGTGCCAGCTCAGTCACAGGGGGCTGGGGCACTGAAGCTTTCTTT | CASSVTGGWGTEAFF
. | TRBJ2-5 | 15 | TRBV12-5 | TGTGCTAGTGGTTTGGTACAGGGATCCTTCGAGACCCAGTACTTC | CASGLVQGSFETQYF
TRBD1 | TRBJ1-5 | 12 | TRBV3-1/TRBV3-2 | TGTGCCAGCAGCCAGGACAGGGGGTCCCAGCATTTT | CASSQDRGSQHF
. | TRBJ2-3 | 15 | TRBV19 | TGTGCCAGTAGACCACAACAGGGCCCCACAGATACGCAGTATTTT | CASRPQQGPTDTQYF